The 31 T cell receptor beta chains given below trace back to one sample, sequenced in a study of Tregs in tolerant kidney transplant recipients. The protocol was immunoSEQ multiplex PCR, while the TCRdb copy is restricted to in-frame clones and leaves out a portion. This specimen shows around 32,000 clones; the ten leading clones hold less than 2%. Related graft donors supplied nonmyeloablative bone marrow transplants, and mixed chimerism was transient. Specimen: CD4+ T cells from blood (PBMCs), collected 24 months after the transplant. The receptors were sampled from a human patient who received a combined kidney and bone marrow transplant. Some T cells here may be from the graft donor.

Details on this clone: The read ends 3 residues early relative to the CDR3; the germline J gene fills the gap. The V gene is TRBV5-4, the J gene TRBJ2-1, with D hard to call. Deletions cut 2 bases from V and 7 bases from J, with 16 bases between. Germline values: CDR1 SGHNT, CDR2 YYREEE (reference sequence). This CDR3 contains 15 residues. This CDR3 is CASSFGGPARNEQFF. CDR3 DNA, as far as it was read: TGTGCCAGCAGCTTCGGCGGCCCTGCGAGGAATGAG.

Regarding this clone: The read ends 3 residues shy of where the CDR3 ends; the end is completed using the germline J gene. The chain joins TRBV2 to TRBJ1-1, with a tentative D call TRBD1 (5 bases). The V gene's germline CDR1 is SNHLY and CDR2 FYNNEI. The CDR3 runs 13 residues. Trimming left V 4 bases short and J 7 bases short, with 13 bases between. The CDR3 loop is CASSVEGKGEAFF. CDR3 DNA (partial): TGTGCCAGCAGTGTCGAGGGGAAGGGTGAA.

This CDR3 reads CASSLRVNTGELFF. The CDR3 bases that were read are TGTGCCAGCAGCCTCAGGGTGAACACCGGGGAG. The chain has TRBV11-2 and TRBJ2-2; a possible D gene is TRBD1 (5 bases). Read sequence stops 3 residues before the CDR3 end, and the germline J gene provides the missing end. Germline values: CDR1 SGHAT, CDR2 FQNNGV. V was trimmed by 5 bases and J by 1 base, leaving 8 bases between them. This CDR3 contains 14 residues.

To note about this clone: Read data end 3 residues before the CDR3 end; the end is taken from the germline J gene. This rearrangement joins TRBV11-2 to TRBJ1-3; weak D call: TRBD1 (5 bases). The CDR3 extends over 14 amino acids. The ends were cut back, 1 base at V and 1 base at J, with 5 bases in the middle. In germline, CDR1 is SGHAT, CDR2 FQNNGV. Partial CDR3 DNA: TGTGCCAGCAGCTTAGCAGGGTCTGGAAACACC. Its protein is CASSLAGSGNT. The complete CDR3 protein is CASSLAGSGNTIYF.

With regard to this clone: The read ends 3 residues early relative to the CDR3; the germline J gene fills the gap. The chain couples TRBV19 to TRBJ2-1, with D tentatively TRBD1 (6 bases). The CDR3 extends over 17 amino acids. The V gene's germline CDR1 is LNHDA and CDR2 SQIVND (reference sequence). V gave up 1 base and J gave up 0 bases, with 13 bases separating them. The part of the CDR3 DNA that was read is TGTGCCAGTAGTATAGTGGGACATCGAATCTCCTACAATGAG. This gives the protein CASSIVGHRISYNE. The complete CDR3 reads CASSIVGHRISYNEQFF. Using reference TRBV19 and TRBJ2-1 for the parts outside the CDR3, the full variable domain is DGGITQSPKYLFRKEGQNVTLSCEQNLNHDAMYWYRQDPGQGLRLIYYSQIVNDFQKGDIAEGYSVSREKKESFPLTVTSAQKNPTAFYLCASSIVGHRISYNEQFFGPGTRLTVL.

A remark on this clone: The read ends 3 residues before the CDR3 terminus; that terminus is restored from the germline J gene. The chain combines TRBV19 with TRBJ2-3, with 7 bases aligning to TRBD1. Germline V gene lookup returns CDR1 LNHDA and CDR2 SQIVND (reference sequence). This CDR3 contains 14 residues. The V and J ends lost 1 base and 4 bases, in that order; junction bases with no gene match: 2. The covered CDR3 bases are TGTGCCAGTAGTATAGGTGACAGGGCAGATACG. It codes for CASSIGDRADT. The CDR3 in its entirety is CASSIGDRADTQYF. Supplemented by reference TRBV19 and TRBJ2-3, the full variable domain reads DGGITQSPKYLFRKEGQNVTLSCEQNLNHDAMYWYRQDPGQGLRLIYYSQIVNDFQKGDIAEGYSVSREKKESFPLTVTSAQKNPTAFYLCASSIGDRADTQYFGPGTRLTVL.

Regarding this clone: With the read ending 3 residues before the CDR3 end, the germline J gene is used to fill in that end. This sequence joins TRBV5-1 and TRBJ2-1, with D tentatively TRBD2 (6 bases). V lost 4 bases and J 2 bases, leaving 13 bases between the germline ends. CDR1 SGHRS and CDR2 YFSETQ come from the germline V gene. The CDR3 length is 15 residues. The chain's CDR3 is CASSGWRAPYNEQFF. The covered CDR3 bases are TGCGCCAGCAGCGGATGGAGGGCCCCCTACAATGAG. Drawing the rest from reference TRBV5-1 and TRBJ2-1, the complete variable domain is KAGVTQTPRYLIKTRGQQVTLSCSPISGHRSVSWYQQTPGQGLQFLFEYFSETQRNKGNFPGRFSGRQFSNSRSEMNVSTLELGDSALYLCASSGWRAPYNEQFFGPGTRLTVL.

Turning to this clone: The CDR3 goes on 3 residues after the read ends, and that part is filled in from the germline J gene. J is TRBJ2-3 and V is TRBV11-1; D gene unclear. This CDR3 has 12 amino acids. The germline V and J ends were trimmed by 2 bases and 8 bases, with 8 bases remaining between them. Per germline, CDR1 SGHAT and CDR2 FQDESV (reference sequence). The CDR3 bases that were read are TGTGCCAGCAGCTTAAGAGAGGCTACG. This codes for CASSLREAT. The full CDR3 protein is CASSLREATQYF.

Comment on this clone: The CDR3 end falls 3 residues outside the read, so it is completed with the germline J gene. The gene calls are TRBV2 and TRBJ2-7, with 11 bases identical to TRBD2. The CDR3 is 14 residues long. Germline CDR1 and CDR2: SNHLY and FYNNEI. With 7 bases clipped from V and 6 bases from J, the junction kept 8 bases outside the gene matches. CDR3 region: CASNEGLAVGEQYF. The CDR3 DNA, read in part, is TGTGCCAGCAACGAGGGACTAGCGGTGGGCGAG.

Concerning this clone itself: The read gets to within 3 residues of the CDR3 end, and the germline J gene fills in the rest. The chain combines TRBV5-1 with TRBJ2-7, with 9 bases fitting TRBD1. The CDR3 consists of 13 residues. V shed 6 bases, J shed 5 bases, and the junction held 6 bases outside the gene matches. Germline CDR1 reads SGHRS; CDR2 reads YFSETQ. The part of the CDR3 DNA that was read is TGCGCCAGCACCGGGACAGGGCTCAACGAG. Encoded protein: CASTGTGLNE. From start to end, the CDR3 is CASTGTGLNEQYF.

Worth noting for this clone: The read is 3 residues too short to cover the CDR3 end, so that end is filled in from the germline J gene. The chain joins TRBV2 to TRBJ2-5, with 9 nucleotides matching TRBD1. The ends lost 6 bases at V and 5 bases at J; junction bases unmatched: 4. The CDR3 has 13 amino acids. CDR1 is SNHLY and CDR2 is FYNNEI in the germline V gene. CDR3 loop: CASRYRGRETQYF. The CDR3 bases that were read are TGTGCCAGCAGATACAGGGGGCGGGAGACC.

The CDR3 protein is CASSLLASSYEQYF. CDR3 bases read: TGTGCCAGCAGCTTACTAGCGAGCTCCTACGAG. The chain combines TRBV11-2 with TRBJ2-7; TRBD2 might be the D (6 bases). The read ends 3 residues early relative to the CDR3; the germline J gene fills the gap. CDR1 is SGHAT, CDR2 FQNNGV, per germline. The CDR3 sequence is 14 residues long. The V and J ends lost 2 bases and 0 bases respectively, with 8 bases between them.

For this clone: The read halts 3 residues ahead of the CDR3 end, with the missing end drawn from the germline J gene. The chain links TRBV6-2 or TRBV6-3 to TRBJ2-7, with a tentative D call TRBD2 (6 bases). V dropped 6 bases and J dropped 2 bases, with 14 bases sitting between them. Germline CDR1 and CDR2: MNHEY and SVGEGT. This CDR3 comprises 14 residues. Partial CDR3 DNA: TGTGCCAGCAGGGTGGCTAGCGTAACCTACGAG. Its protein is CASRVASVTYE. The full CDR3 protein reads CASRVASVTYEQYF.

The CDR3 reads CASSPRGQDHYGYTF. CDR3 DNA (partial): TGTGCCAGCTCACCAAGGGGACAGGACCACTATGGC. The chain carries TRBV18 and TRBJ1-2; 8 bases match TRBD1. The read ends 3 residues early relative to the CDR3; the germline J gene fills the gap. CDR1 is KGHSH and CDR2 is LQKENI in the germline V gene. After removal of 2 bases from V and 3 bases from J, the junction contained 5 bases not matched to a gene. The CDR3 totals 15 residues.

Points on this clone: The read halts 3 residues ahead of the CDR3 end, with the missing end drawn from the germline J gene. The chain links TRBV6-2 or TRBV6-3 to TRBJ1-4, with a possible D match to TRBD1 (5 bases). The ends were cut back, 8 bases at V and 5 bases at J, with 15 bases in the middle. The CDR3 is 14 amino acids. CDR1 and CDR2 (germline): MNHEY, SVGEGT. CDR3 DNA, as far as it was read: TGTGCCAGCGAGCGGGGCAACAGAAATGAAAAA. It is translated as CASERGNRNEK. The whole CDR3 sequence reads CASERGNRNEKLFF.

Worth noting for this clone: The read comes to an end 3 residues before the CDR3 does, leaving the germline J gene to fill in the end. The chain uses TRBV7-2 and TRBJ2-3; TRBD2 matches 8 bases. CDR3 length: 15 residues. Germline V gene lookup returns CDR1 SGHTA and CDR2 FQGNSA. V lost 3 bases and J lost 0; bases outside the gene matches: 2. CDR3 in amino acids: CASSFASGSTDTQYF. The sequenced part of the CDR3 DNA is TGTGCCAGCAGCTTCGCTAGCGGGAGCACAGATACG.

The CDR3: CASSQGFGGPYEQYF. Incomplete CDR3 DNA: TGCGCCAGCAGCCAAGGATTTGGGGGCCCCTACGAG. The rearrangement joins TRBV4-1 to TRBJ2-7; D perhaps matches TRBD1 (6 bases). From the germline J gene comes the end of the CDR3, since the read stops 3 residues before it. The CDR3 runs to 15 residues. Germline lookup yields CDR1 MGHRA and CDR2 YSYEKL. V was trimmed by 1 base and J by 2 bases, leaving 12 bases between them.

As to this clone: Coverage ceases 3 residues before the CDR3 finishes, and the germline J gene fills in the end. V is TRBV7-3 and J is TRBJ2-7; TRBD1 agrees at 7 bases. V lost 5 bases to trimming and J lost 5 bases; unmatched junction nucleotides: 6. The germline gives CDR1 SGHTA, CDR2 FQGTGA. This CDR3 is 13 amino acids long. CDR3 bases read: TGTGCCAGCAGCCAAGGCACAGGGGACGAG. This codes for CASSQGTGDE. The complete CDR3 protein is CASSQGTGDEQYF.

Concerning this clone itself: The read halts 3 residues ahead of the CDR3 end, with the missing end drawn from the germline J gene. The chain couples TRBV29-1 to TRBJ1-2; a possible D gene is TRBD1 (5 bases). The CDR3 is 16 residues long. Germline loops: CDR1 SQVTM, CDR2 ANQGSEA. The V end lost 3 bases, the J end lost 6 bases, and 23 bases lay between the germline ends. The CDR3 bases that were read are TGCAGCGTTGACGATTTCCGGGAGCCTCCGGGGGATGGC. This translates into CSVDDFREPPGDG. The full-length CDR3 reads as CSVDDFREPPGDGYTF.

As for this clone: The read halts 3 residues ahead of the CDR3 end, with the missing end drawn from the germline J gene. The chain has TRBV7-2 and TRBJ2-7; a possible D gene is TRBD2 (6 bases). There are 15 residues in the CDR3. CDR1 and CDR2 (germline): SGHTA, FQGNSA. Trimming stripped 4 bases from V and 2 bases from J, with 15 bases between. The CDR3 DNA, read in part, is TGTGCCAGCAGCTGGGACGGGGGACTTACCTACGAG. Protein product: CASSWDGGLTYE. The full CDR3 protein is CASSWDGGLTYEQYF.

Notes on this clone: The read ends 3 residues early relative to the CDR3; the germline J gene fills the gap. V usage is TRBV11-2 and J usage is TRBJ1-5; possibly TRBD1 for D (5 bases). This CDR3 spans 14 amino acids. V gave up 4 bases and J gave up 0 bases, with 7 bases separating them. The germline gives CDR1 SGHAT, CDR2 FQNNGV. This chain's CDR3 is CASSSDISNQPQHF. The CDR3 DNA, read in part, is TGTGCCAGCAGCTCGGACATTAGCAATCAGCCC.

Details on this clone: From the germline J gene comes the end of the CDR3, since the read stops 3 residues before it. The genes are TRBV7-6 and TRBJ2-1; 10 nucleotides line up with TRBD2. The trim removed 1 base at V and 9 bases at J, leaving 6 bases unmatched. In germline, CDR1 is SGHVS, CDR2 FNYEAQ. CDR3 size: 15 residues. This CDR3 reads CASSLVSSGRSEQFF. Partial CDR3 DNA: TGTGCCAGCAGCTTAGTGTCTAGCGGGAGAAGTGAG.

A note on this clone: From the germline J gene comes the end of the CDR3, since the read stops 3 residues before it. This chain links TRBV30 with TRBJ1-5, with 8 bases identical to TRBD1. Germline CDR1 GTSNPN, CDR2 SVGIG (reference sequence). With 1 base clipped from V and 1 base from J, the junction kept 6 bases outside the gene matches. The CDR3 runs 16 residues. CDR3 region: CAWSARTGTSNQPQHF. CDR3 DNA, as far as it was read: TGTGCCTGGAGTGCAAGGACAGGGACGAGCAATCAGCCC. Full variable domain (outside the CDR3, taken from reference TRBV30 and TRBJ1-5): SQTIHQWPATLVQPVGSPLSLECTVEGTSNPNLYWYRQAAGRGLQLLFYSVGIGQISSEVPQNLSASRPQDRQFILSSKKLLLSDSGFYLCAWSARTGTSNQPQHFGDGTRLSIL.

Worth noting for this clone: The read ends 3 residues early relative to the CDR3; the germline J gene fills the gap. The chain links TRBV6-4 to TRBJ1-5; 8 positions match TRBD1. V lost 5 bases and J lost 4; bases outside the gene matches: 7. Germline loops: CDR1 MRHNA, CDR2 SNTAGT. The CDR3 spans 15 residues. CDR3 DNA (partial): TGTGCCAGCAGTATGTCCGGGACAGGTAATCAGCCC. Its protein is CASSMSGTGNQP. The entire CDR3 sequence reads CASSMSGTGNQPQHF.

The CDR3 is CSVDAGYNEKLFF. Incomplete CDR3 DNA: TGCAGCGTTGATGCAGGCTATAATGAAAAA. This chain links TRBV29-1 with TRBJ1-4, with D unclear. Read sequence stops 3 residues before the CDR3 end, and the germline J gene provides the missing end. This CDR3 comprises 13 residues. The V gene lost 3 bases and the J gene lost 4 bases, with 9 bases spanning the gap. Germline loops: CDR1 SQVTM, CDR2 ANQGSEA.

Turning to this clone: The read terminates 3 residues ahead of where the CDR3 ends, so the germline J gene completes it. The rearrangement uses TRBV10-1 and TRBJ1-5; 8 bases are shared with TRBD1. This CDR3 is built from 15 residues. In germline, CDR1 is WNHNN, CDR2 SYGVQD (reference sequence). Losses at the gene ends were 4 bases for V and 7 bases for J; bases not matched to a gene: 9. The CDR3 DNA, read in part, is TGCGCCAGCAGTGTAGAGACAGGGGACGGGCAGCCC. Its protein product is CASSVETGDGQP. The full CDR3 protein is CASSVETGDGQPQHF.

A note on this clone: The read halts 3 residues ahead of the CDR3 end, with the missing end drawn from the germline J gene. The V and J genes are TRBV5-6 and TRBJ2-1, with D possibly being TRBD2 (5 bases). The CDR3 contains 15 residues. Germline CDR1 reads SGHDT; CDR2 reads YYEEEE. The germline V and J ends were trimmed by 0 bases and 0 bases, with 7 bases remaining between them. The covered CDR3 bases are TGTGCCAGCAGCTTGGTGAGGGCCTCCTACAATGAG. Amino acids: CASSLVRASYNE. The whole CDR3 protein reads CASSLVRASYNEQFF.

The CDR3 here is CASRGKGKEDTGELFF. The CDR3 DNA, read in part, is TGTGCCAGCAGGGGGAAGGGGAAAGAGGACACCGGGGAG. The genes are TRBV9 and TRBJ2-2, with a possible D match to TRBD1 (5 bases). The read is 3 residues too short to cover the CDR3 end, so that end is filled in from the germline J gene. Trimming took 5 bases from V and 3 from J, leaving 17 bases between them. The germline CDR1 and CDR2 sequences are SGDLS and YYNGEE. The CDR3 has 16 amino acids.

Remarks on this clone: The read ends 3 residues shy of where the CDR3 ends; the end is completed using the germline J gene. The chain recombines TRBV29-1 with TRBJ2-5; TRBD2 aligns across 13 bases. From germline, CDR1 is SQVTM and CDR2 ANQGSEA. The CDR3 extends over 16 amino acids. The trim removed 4 bases at V and 4 bases at J, leaving 9 bases unmatched. CDR3 protein: CSVAPTSGRLGETQYF. The CDR3 bases that were read are TGCAGCGTTGCCCCGACTAGCGGGAGGCTTGGAGAGACC.

A note on this clone: Sequencing ends 3 residues short of the CDR3 end; the germline J gene provides the rest. The chain is built from TRBV20-1 and TRBJ2-3, with D perhaps matching TRBD2 (6 bases). V lost 4 bases, J lost 2 bases, and 16 bases lay in between. The CDR3 extends over 15 amino acids. The germline CDR1 and CDR2 sequences are DFQATT and SNEGSKA (reference sequence). Here the CDR3 reads CSANRGLTITDTQYF. CDR3 bases read: TGCAGTGCTAACCGGGGACTTACTATCACAGATACG.

Turning to this clone: The DNA ends 3 residues before the CDR3 does, and the rest of the CDR3 is filled in from the germline J gene. This sequence joins TRBV9 and TRBJ1-3, with 7 bases matching TRBD1. V shed 1 base and J 2 bases; nucleotides not matched to a gene: 6. The CDR3 is 16 amino acids. The germline V gene encodes CDR1 SGDLS and CDR2 YYNGEE. The CDR3 DNA, read in part, is TGTGCCAGCAGCGTACGCGACAGGGAAGCTGGAAACACC. This gives the protein CASSVRDREAGNT. From start to end, the CDR3 is CASSVRDREAGNTIYF. The whole variable domain, filled in from reference TRBV9 and TRBJ1-3, reads DSGVTQTPKHLITATGQRVTLRCSPRSGDLSVYWYQQSLDQGLQFLIQYYNGEERAKGNILERFSAQQFPDLHSELNLSSLELGDSALYFCASSVRDREAGNTIYFGEGSWLTVV.